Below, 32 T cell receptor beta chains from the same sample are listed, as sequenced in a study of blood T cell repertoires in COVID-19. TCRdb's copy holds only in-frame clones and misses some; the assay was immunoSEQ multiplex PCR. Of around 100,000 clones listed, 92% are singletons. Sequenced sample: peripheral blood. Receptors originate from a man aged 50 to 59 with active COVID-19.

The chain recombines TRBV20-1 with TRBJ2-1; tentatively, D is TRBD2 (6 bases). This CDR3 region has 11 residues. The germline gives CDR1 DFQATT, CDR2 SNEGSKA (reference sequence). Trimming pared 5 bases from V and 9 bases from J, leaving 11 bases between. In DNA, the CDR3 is TGCAGTGCTTCGGAGGGTGGTGAGCAGTTCTTC. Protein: CSASEGGEQFF.

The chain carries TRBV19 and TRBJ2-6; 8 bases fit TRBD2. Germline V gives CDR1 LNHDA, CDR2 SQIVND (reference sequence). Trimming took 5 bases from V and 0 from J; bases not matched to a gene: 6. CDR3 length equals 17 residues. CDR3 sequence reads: CASSPRGGSSGANVLTF. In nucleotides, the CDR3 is TGTGCCAGTAGTCCCCGGGGGGGGAGCTCTGGGGCCAACGTCCTGACTTTC.

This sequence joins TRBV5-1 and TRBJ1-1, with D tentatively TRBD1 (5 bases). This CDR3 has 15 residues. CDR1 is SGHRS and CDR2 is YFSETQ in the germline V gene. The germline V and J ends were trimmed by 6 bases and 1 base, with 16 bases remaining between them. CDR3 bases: TGCGCCAGCAACTCCGCGGTCAGGGAGAACACTGAAGCTTTCTTT. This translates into CASNSAVRENTEAFF.

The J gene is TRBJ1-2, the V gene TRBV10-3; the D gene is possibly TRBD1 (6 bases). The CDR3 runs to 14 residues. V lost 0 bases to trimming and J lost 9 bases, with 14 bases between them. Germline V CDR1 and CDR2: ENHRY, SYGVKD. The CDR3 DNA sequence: TGTGCCATCAGTGAGTCACTACAGGGTGGCAGCTACACCTTC. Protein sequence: CAISESLQGGSYTF.

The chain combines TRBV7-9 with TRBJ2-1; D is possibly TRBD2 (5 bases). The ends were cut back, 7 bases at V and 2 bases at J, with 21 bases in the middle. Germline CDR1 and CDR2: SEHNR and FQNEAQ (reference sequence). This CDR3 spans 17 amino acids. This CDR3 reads CASIPMEAGETYNEQFF. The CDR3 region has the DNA TGTGCCAGCATCCCCATGGAGGCGGGCGAGACCTACAATGAGCAGTTCTTC. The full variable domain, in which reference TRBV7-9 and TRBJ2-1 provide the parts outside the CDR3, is DTGVSQNPRHKITKRGQNVTFRCDPISEHNRLYWYRQTLGQGPEFLTYFQNEAQLEKSRLLSDRFSAERPKGSFSTLEIQRTEQGDSAMYLCASIPMEAGETYNEQFFGPGTRLTVL.

The CDR3 nucleotides read TGTGCCAGCAGCCTAGGACAGGGAGGGTTCTACTTC. As protein: CASSLGQGGFYF. This chain connects TRBV5-6 to TRBJ2-7, with D perhaps matching TRBD1 (8 bases). With 4 bases removed from V and 13 bases from J, the gap between germline ends came to 18 bases. CDR3 size: 12 residues. Germline CDR1 reads SGHDT; CDR2 reads YYEEEE.

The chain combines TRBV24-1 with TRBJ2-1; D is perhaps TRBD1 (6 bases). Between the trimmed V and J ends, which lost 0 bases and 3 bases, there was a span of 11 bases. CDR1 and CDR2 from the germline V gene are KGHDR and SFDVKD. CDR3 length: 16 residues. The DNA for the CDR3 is TGTGCCACCAGTGATTTGGGGGACACACGCTACAATGAGCAGTTCTTC. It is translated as CATSDLGDTRYNEQFF.

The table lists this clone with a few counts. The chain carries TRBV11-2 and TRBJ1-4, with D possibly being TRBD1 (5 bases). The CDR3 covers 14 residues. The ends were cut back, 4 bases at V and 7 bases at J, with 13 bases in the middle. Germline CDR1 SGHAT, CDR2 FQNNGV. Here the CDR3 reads CASSWTRLGEKLFF. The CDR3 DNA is TGTGCCAGCAGCTGGACAAGACTTGGTGAAAAACTGTTTTTT. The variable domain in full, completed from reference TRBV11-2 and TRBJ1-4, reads EAGVAQSPRYKIIEKRQSVAFWCNPISGHATLYWYQQILGQGPKLLIQFQNNGVVDDSQLPKDRFSAERLKGVDSTLKIQPAKLEDSAVYLCASSWTRLGEKLFFGSGTQLSVL.

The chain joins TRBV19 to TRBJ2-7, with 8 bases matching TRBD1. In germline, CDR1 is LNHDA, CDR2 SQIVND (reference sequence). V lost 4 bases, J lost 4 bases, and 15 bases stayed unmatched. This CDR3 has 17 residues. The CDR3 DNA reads TGTGCCAGTAGTAACCCAGGGGGCATGGAGGGTCGATACGAGCAGTACTTC. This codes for CASSNPGGMEGRYEQYF.

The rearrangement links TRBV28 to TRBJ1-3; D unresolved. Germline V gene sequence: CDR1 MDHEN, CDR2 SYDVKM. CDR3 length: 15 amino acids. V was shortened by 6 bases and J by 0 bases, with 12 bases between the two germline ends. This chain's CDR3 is CASREGANSGNTIYF. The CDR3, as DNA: TGTGCCAGCAGGGAAGGAGCGAACTCTGGAAACACCATATATTTT.

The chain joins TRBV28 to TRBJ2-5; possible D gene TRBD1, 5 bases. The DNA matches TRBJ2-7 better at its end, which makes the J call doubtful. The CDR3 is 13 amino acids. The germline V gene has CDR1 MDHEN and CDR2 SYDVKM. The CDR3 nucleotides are TGTGCCAGCAGTCCTGGACAATCCTACGAGCAGTACTTC. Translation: CASSPGQSYEQYF.

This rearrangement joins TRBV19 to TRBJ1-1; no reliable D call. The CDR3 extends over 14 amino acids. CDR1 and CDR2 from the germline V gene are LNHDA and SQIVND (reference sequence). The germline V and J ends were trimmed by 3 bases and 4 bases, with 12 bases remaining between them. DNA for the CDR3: TGTGCCAGTAGTATGAGGGAAAGGAGCACTGAAGCTTTCTTT. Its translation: CASSMRERSTEAFF.

CDR3 amino acids: CASSSPGEQYF. CDR3 DNA sequence: TGTGCCAGCAGTTCGCCAGGGGAGCAGTACTTC. The J gene is TRBJ2-7, the V gene TRBV2; possibly TRBD1 for D (5 bases). CDR1 is SNHLY and CDR2 is FYNNEI in the germline V gene. Trimming stripped 5 bases from V and 7 bases from J, with 9 bases between. This CDR3 is 11 amino acids long.

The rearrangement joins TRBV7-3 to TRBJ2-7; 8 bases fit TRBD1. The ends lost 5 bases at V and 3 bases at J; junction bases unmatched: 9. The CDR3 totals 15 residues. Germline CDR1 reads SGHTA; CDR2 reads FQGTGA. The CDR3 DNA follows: TGTGCCAGCAGCCAGCTCCCAGGGGGCTACTACGAGCAGTACTTC. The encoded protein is CASSQLPGGYYEQYF.

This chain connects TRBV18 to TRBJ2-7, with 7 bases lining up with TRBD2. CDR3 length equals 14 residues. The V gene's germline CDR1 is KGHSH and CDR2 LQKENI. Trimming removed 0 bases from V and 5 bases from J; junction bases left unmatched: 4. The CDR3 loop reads CASSPPERDHEQYF. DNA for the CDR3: TGTGCCAGCTCACCACCCGAGCGGGACCACGAGCAGTACTTC.

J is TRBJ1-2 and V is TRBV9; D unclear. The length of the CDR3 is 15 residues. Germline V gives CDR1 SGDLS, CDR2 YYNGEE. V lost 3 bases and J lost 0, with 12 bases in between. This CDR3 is CASSAAQETNYGYTF. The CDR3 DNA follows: TGTGCCAGCAGCGCAGCCCAGGAAACTAACTATGGCTACACCTTC.

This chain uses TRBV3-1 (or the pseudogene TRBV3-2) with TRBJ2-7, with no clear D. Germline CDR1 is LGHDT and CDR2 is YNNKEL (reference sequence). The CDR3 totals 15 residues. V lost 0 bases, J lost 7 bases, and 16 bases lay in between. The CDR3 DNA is TGTGCCAGCAGCCAAGATCAGGCCCCGGCGAGAGAGCAGTACTTC. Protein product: CASSQDQAPAREQYF.

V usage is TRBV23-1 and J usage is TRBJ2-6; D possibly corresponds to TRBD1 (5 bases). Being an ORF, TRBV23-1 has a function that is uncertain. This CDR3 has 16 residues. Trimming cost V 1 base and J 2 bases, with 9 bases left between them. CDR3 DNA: TGCGCCAGCAGTCAATGCAGGGCTCCTGGGGCCAACGTCCTGACTTTC. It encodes CASSQCRAPGANVLTF.

CDR3 sequence (DNA): TGCGCCAGCAGCTTGAGCGGGAGTCTAATATTTGAGCAGTTCTTC. Its protein product is CASSLSGSLIFEQFF. The chain has TRBV5-1 and TRBJ2-1; 8 bases are a match to TRBD2. V trimming: 1 base; J trimming: 9 bases; junction bases outside the gene matches: 9. The CDR3 runs to 15 residues. Germline CDR1 reads SGHRS; CDR2 reads YFSETQ.

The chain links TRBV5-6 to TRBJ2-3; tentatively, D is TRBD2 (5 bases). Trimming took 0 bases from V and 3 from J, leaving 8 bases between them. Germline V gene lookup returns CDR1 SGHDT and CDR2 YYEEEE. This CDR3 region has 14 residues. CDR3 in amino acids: CASSLVPGTDTQYF. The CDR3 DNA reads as TGTGCCAGCAGCTTGGTCCCGGGAACAGATACGCAGTATTTT.

DNA of the CDR3: TGTGCCAGCAGTTTATCCTCTGCGGGAGCAACTTACAATGAGCAGTTCTTC. This gives the protein CASSLSSAGATYNEQFF. This chain uses TRBV27 with TRBJ2-1; TRBD2 matches at 7 bases. The CDR3 contains 17 residues. Germline-derived CDR1 and CDR2 are MNHEY and SMNVEV (reference sequence). V shed 0 bases, J shed 4 bases, and the junction held 9 bases outside the gene matches.

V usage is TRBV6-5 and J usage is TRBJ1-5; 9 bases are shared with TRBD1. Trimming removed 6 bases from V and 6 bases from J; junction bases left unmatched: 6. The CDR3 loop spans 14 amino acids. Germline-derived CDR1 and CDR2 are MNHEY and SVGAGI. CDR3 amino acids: CASSATGGVQPQHF. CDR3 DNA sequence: TGTGCCAGCAGCGCTACAGGGGGCGTTCAGCCCCAGCATTTT.

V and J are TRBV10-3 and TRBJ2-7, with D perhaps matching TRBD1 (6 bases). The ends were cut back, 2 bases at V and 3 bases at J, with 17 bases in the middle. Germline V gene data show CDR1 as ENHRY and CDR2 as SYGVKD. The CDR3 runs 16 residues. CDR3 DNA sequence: TGTGCCATCAGTGAGGGGGGCGGACATATGTTCTACGAGCAGTACTTC. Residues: CAISEGGGHMFYEQYF.

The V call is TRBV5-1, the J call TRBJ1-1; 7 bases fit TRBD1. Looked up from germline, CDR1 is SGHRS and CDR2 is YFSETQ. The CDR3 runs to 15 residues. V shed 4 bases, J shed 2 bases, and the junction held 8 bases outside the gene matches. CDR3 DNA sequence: TGCGCCAGCAGCCCCTCAGGGGGTGTTAACACTGAAGCTTTCTTT. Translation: CASSPSGGVNTEAFF.

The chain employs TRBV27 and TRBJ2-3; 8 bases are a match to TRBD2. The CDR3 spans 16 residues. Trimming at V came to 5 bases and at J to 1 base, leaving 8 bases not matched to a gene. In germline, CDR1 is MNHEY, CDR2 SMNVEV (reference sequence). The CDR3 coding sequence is TGTGCCAGCAGTCCCTTCCCGCGGGAGGGCACAGATACGCAGTATTTT. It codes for CASSPFPREGTDTQYF.

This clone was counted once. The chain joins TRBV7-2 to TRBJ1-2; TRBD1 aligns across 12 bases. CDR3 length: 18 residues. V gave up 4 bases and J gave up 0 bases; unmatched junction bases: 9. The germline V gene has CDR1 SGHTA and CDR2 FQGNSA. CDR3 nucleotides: TGTGCCAGCAGCTCAGCCACCGGGACAGGGGGCCCTAACTATGGCTACACCTTC. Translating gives CASSSATGTGGPNYGYTF. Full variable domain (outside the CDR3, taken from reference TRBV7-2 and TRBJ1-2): GAGVSQSPSNKVTEKGKDVELRCDPISGHTALYWYRQSLGQGLEFLIYFQGNSAPDKSGLPSDRFSAERTGGSVSTLTIQRTQQEDSAVYLCASSSATGTGGPNYGYTFGSGTRLTVV.

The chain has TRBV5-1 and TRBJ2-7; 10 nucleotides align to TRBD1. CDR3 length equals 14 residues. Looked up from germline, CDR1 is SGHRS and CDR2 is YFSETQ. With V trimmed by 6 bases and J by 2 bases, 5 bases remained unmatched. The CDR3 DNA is TGCGCCAGCACCCAGGACAGGGGGACCTACGAGCAGTACTTC. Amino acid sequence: CASTQDRGTYEQYF. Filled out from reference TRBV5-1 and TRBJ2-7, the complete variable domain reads KAGVTQTPRYLIKTRGQQVTLSCSPISGHRSVSWYQQTPGQGLQFLFEYFSETQRNKGNFPGRFSGRQFSNSRSEMNVSTLELGDSALYLCASTQDRGTYEQYFGPGTRLTVT.

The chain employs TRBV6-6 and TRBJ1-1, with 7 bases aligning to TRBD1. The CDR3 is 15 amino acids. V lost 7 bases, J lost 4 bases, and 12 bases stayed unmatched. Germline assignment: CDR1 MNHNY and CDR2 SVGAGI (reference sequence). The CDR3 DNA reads TGTGCCAGCACCGAGGGAAGGGGGCGCGGCACTGAAGCTTTCTTT. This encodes CASTEGRGRGTEAFF.

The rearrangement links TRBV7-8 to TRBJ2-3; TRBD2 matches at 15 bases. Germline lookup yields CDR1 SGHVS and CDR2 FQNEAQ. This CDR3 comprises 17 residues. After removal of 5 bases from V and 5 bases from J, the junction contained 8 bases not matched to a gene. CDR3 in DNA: TGTGCCAGCAGCCCGAGCCCGGGACTAGCGGGAGGAGATACGCAGTATTTT. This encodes CASSPSPGLAGGDTQYF. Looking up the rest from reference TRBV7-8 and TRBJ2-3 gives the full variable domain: GAGVSQSPRYKVAKRGQDVALRCDPISGHVSLFWYQQALGQGPEFLTYFQNEAQLDKSGLPSDRFFAERPEGSVSTLKIQRTQQEDSAVYLCASSPSPGLAGGDTQYFGPGTRLTVL.

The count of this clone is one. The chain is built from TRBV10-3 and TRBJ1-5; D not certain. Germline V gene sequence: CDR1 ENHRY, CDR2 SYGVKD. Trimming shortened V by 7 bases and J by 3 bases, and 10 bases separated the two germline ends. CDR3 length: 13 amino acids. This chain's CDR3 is CAIKEGLNQPQHF. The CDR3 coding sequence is TGTGCCATCAAAGAGGGCCTCAATCAGCCCCAGCATTTT.

CDR3 in amino acids: CASSQEMGAGYEQYF. In DNA form, the CDR3 reads TGCGCCAGCAGCCAAGAGATGGGAGCGGGGTACGAGCAGTACTTC. V is TRBV4-1 and J is TRBJ2-7; 7 bases line up with TRBD2. Trimming took 0 bases from V and 4 from J; bases not matched to a gene: 6. The germline V gene encodes CDR1 MGHRA and CDR2 YSYEKL. CDR3 length: 15 amino acids.

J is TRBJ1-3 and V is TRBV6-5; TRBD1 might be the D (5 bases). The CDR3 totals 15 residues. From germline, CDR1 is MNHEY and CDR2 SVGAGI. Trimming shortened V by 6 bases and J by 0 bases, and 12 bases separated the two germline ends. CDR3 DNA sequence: TGTGCCAGCAGCCCGGACAACCTCTCTGGAAACACCATATATTTT. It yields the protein CASSPDNLSGNTIYF.